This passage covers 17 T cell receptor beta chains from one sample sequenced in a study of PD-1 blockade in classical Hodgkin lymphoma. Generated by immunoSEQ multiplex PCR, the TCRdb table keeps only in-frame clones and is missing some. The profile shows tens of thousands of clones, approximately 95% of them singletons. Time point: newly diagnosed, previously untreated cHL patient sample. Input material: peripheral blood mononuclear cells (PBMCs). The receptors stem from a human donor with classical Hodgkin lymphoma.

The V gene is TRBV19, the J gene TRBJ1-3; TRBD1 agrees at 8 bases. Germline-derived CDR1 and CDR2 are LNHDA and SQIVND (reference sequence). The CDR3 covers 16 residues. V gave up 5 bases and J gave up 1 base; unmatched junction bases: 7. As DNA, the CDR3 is TGTGCCAGTAGTCTCCAGGACAGGGTATCTGGAAACACCATATATTTT. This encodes CASSLQDRVSGNTIYF.

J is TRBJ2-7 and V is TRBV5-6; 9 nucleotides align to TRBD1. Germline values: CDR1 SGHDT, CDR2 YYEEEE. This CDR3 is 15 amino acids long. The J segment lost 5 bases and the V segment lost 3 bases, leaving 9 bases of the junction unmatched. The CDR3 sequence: CASSSAGTGRHEQYF. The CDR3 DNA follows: TGTGCCAGCAGCTCCGCCGGGACAGGGCGGCACGAGCAGTACTTC.

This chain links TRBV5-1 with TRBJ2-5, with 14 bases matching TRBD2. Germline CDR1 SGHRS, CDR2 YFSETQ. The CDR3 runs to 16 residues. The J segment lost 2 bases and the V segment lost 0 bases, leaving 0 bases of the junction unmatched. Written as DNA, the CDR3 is TGCGCCAGCAGCTTGGGACTAGCGGGAGGGCAAGAGACCCAGTACTTC. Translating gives CASSLGLAGGQETQYF. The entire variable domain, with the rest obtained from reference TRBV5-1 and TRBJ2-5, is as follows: KAGVTQTPRYLIKTRGQQVTLSCSPISGHRSVSWYQQTPGQGLQFLFEYFSETQRNKGNFPGRFSGRQFSNSRSEMNVSTLELGDSALYLCASSLGLAGGQETQYFGPGTRLLVL.

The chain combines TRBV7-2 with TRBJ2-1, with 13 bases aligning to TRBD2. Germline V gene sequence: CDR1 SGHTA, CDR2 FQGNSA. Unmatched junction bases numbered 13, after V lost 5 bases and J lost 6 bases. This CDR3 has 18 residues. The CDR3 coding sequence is TGTGCCAGCAGCGACCACCGACTAGCGGGGGGACTGCTCAATGAGCAGTTCTTC. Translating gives CASSDHRLAGGLLNEQFF.

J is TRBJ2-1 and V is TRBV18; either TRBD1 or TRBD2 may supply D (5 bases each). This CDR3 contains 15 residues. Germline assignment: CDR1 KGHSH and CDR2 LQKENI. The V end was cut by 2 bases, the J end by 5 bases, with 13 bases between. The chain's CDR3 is CASSPGGKRNNEQFF. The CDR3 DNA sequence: TGTGCCAGCTCACCAGGGGGAAAACGTAACAATGAGCAGTTCTTC.

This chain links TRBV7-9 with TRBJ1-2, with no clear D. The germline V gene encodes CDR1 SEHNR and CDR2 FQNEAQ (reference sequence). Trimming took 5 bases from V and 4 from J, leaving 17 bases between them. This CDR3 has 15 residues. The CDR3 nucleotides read TGTGCCAGCAGCCAATCCGGGATCGTGGGCTATGGCTACACCTTC. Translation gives CASSQSGIVGYGYTF.

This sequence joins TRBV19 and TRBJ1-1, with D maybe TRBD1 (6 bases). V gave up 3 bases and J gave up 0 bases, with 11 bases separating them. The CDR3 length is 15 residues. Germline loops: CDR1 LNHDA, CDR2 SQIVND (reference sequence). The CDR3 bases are TGTGCCAGTAGTATTCTAGGACAGATGAACACTGAAGCTTTCTTT. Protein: CASSILGQMNTEAFF.

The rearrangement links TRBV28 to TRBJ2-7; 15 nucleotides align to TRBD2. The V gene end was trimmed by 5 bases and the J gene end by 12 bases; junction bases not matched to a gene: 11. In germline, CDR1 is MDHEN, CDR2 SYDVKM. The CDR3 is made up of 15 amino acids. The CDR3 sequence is CASSPTGLAGGSGYF. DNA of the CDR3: TGTGCCAGCAGTCCCACGGGACTAGCGGGAGGTTCTGGGTACTTC.

CDR3 DNA sequence: TGTGCCAGCAGCTTAGTTTCGAACCCCGGGGAGACCCAGTACTTC. Protein sequence: CASSLVSNPGETQYF. The chain recombines TRBV7-2 with TRBJ2-5, with D unresolved. The CDR3 totals 15 residues. The germline CDR1 and CDR2 sequences are SGHTA and FQGNSA. Deletions cut 1 base from V and 5 bases from J, with 14 bases between.

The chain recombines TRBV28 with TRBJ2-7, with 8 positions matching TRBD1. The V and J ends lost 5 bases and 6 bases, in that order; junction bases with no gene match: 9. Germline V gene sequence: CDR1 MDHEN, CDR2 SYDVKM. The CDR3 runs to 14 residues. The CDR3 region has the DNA TGTGCCAGCAGTGCAGGGGGCTCTACCTCCGAGCAGTACTTC. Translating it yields CASSAGGSTSEQYF.

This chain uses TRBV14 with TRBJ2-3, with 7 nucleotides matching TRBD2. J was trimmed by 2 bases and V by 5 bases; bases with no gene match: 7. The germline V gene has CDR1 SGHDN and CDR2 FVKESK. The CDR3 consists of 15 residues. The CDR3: CASSIGGSLTDTQYF. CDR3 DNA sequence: TGTGCCAGCAGCATCGGCGGGAGCCTCACAGATACGCAGTATTTT.

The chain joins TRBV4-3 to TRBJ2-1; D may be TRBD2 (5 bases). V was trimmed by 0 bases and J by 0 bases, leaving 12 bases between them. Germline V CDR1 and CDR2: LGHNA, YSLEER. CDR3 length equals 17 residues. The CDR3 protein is CASSQEMAAASYNEQFF. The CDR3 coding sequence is TGCGCCAGCAGCCAAGAAATGGCAGCGGCCTCCTACAATGAGCAGTTCTTC.

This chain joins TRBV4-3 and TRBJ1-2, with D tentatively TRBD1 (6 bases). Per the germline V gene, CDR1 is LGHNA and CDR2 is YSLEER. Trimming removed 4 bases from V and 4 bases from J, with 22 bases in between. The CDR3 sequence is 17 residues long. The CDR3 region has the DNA TGCGCCAGCAGCCGAACGGCGAGGGGGGCAAATTTCTATGGCTACACCTTC. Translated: CASSRTARGANFYGYTF.

CDR3 coding DNA: TGTGCCAGCACCCAGGGACAGGGGGCGCATGGCTACACCTTC. Translated, it gives CASTQGQGAHGYTF. The chain has TRBV6-5 and TRBJ1-2, with 12 bases that match TRBD1. Germline lookup yields CDR1 MNHEY and CDR2 SVGAGI. The CDR3 consists of 14 residues. V dropped 7 bases and J dropped 6; count of bases not matched to a gene: 6.

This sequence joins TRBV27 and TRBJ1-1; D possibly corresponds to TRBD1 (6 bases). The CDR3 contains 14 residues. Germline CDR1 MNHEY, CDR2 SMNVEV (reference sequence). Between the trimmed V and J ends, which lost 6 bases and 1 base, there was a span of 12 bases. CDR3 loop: CASRIRGQNTEAFF. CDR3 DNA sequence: TGTGCCAGCAGGATAAGGGGACAGAACACTGAAGCTTTCTTT.

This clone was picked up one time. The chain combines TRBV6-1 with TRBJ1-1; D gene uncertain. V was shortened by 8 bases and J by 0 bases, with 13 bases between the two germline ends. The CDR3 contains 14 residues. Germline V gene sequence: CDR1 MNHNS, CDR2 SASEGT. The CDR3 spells CASHLGGLNTEAFF. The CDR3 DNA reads TGTGCCAGCCACTTAGGTGGTTTGAACACTGAAGCTTTCTTT.

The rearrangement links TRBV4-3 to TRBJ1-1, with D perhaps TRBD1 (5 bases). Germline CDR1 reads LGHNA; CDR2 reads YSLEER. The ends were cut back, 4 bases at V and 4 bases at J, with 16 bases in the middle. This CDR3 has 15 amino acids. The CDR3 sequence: CASSLENRGITEAFF. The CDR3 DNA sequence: TGCGCCAGCAGCCTTGAGAACCGGGGGATCACTGAAGCTTTCTTT.